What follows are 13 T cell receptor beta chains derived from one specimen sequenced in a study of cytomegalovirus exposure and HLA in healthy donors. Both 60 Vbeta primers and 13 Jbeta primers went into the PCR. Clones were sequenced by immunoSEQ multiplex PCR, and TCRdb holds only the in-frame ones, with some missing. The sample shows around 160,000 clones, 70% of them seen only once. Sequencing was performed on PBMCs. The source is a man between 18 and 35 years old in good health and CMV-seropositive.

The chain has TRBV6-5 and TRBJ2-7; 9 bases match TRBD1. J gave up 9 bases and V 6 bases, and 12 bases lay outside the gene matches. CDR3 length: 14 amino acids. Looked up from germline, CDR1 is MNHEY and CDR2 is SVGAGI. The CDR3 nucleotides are TGTGCCAGCAGCCCCGGTACAGGGGGCCACGGGCAGTACGTC. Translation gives CASSPGTGGHGQYV.

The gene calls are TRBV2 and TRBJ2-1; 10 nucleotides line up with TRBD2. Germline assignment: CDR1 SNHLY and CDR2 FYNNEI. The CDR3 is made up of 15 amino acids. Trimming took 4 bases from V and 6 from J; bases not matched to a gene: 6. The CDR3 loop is CASSGRTSGFNEQFF. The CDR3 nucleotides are TGTGCCAGCAGTGGACGGACTAGCGGTTTCAATGAGCAGTTCTTC. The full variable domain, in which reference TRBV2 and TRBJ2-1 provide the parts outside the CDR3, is EPEVTQTPSHQVTQMGQEVILRCVPISNHLYFYWYRQILGQKVEFLVSFYNNEISEKSEIFDDQFSVERPDGSNFTLKIRSTKLEDSAMYFCASSGRTSGFNEQFFGPGTRLTVL.

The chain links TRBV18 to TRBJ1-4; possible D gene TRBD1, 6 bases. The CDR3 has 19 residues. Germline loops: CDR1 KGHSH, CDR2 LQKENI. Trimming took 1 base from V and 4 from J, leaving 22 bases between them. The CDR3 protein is CASSPLDLGASGLNEKLFF. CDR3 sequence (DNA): TGTGCCAGCTCACCACTTGATCTGGGGGCGAGTGGGCTTAATGAAAAACTGTTTTTT.

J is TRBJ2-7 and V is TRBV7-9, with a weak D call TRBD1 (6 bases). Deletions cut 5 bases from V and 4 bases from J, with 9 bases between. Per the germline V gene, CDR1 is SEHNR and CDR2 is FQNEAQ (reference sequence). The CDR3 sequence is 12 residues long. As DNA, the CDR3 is TGTGCCAGCAGCGCACAGGGATACGAGCAGTACGTC. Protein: CASSAQGYEQYV.

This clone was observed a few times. CDR3 DNA sequence: TGTGCCAGCAGCTTAGGCCAGGACTACGAGCAGTACGTC. Protein product: CASSLGQDYEQYV. The chain carries TRBV7-9 and TRBJ2-7; D not certain. The CDR3 runs 13 residues. Trimming left V 1 base short and J 3 bases short, with 7 bases between. Germline CDR1 is SEHNR and CDR2 is FQNEAQ (reference sequence).

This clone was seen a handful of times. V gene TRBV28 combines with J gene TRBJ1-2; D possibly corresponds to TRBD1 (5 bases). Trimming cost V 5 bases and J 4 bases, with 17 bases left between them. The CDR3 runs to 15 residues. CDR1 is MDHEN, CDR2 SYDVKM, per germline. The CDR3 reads CASSGTYFQGYGYTF. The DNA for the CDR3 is TGTGCCAGCAGTGGCACATATTTTCAGGGCTATGGCTACACCTTC.

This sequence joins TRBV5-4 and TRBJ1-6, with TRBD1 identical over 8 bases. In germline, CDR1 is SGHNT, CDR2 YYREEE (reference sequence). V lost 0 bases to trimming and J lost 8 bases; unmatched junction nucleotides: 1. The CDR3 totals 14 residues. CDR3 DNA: TGTGCCAGCAGCTTGGACAGGGGGGATTCACCCCTCCACTTT. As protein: CASSLDRGDSPLHF.

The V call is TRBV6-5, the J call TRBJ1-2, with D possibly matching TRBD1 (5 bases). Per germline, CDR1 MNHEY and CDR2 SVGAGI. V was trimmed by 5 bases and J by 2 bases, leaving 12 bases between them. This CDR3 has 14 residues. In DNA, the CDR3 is TGTGCCAGCAGTACCCTGGGGCTCAACTATGGCTACACCTTC. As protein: CASSTLGLNYGYTF.

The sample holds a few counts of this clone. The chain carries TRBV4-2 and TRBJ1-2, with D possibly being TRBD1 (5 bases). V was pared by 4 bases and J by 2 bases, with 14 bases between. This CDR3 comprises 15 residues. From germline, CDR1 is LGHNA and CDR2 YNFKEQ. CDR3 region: CASSPEQAGNYGYTF. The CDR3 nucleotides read TGTGCCAGCAGCCCCGAACAGGCGGGAAACTATGGCTACACCTTC.

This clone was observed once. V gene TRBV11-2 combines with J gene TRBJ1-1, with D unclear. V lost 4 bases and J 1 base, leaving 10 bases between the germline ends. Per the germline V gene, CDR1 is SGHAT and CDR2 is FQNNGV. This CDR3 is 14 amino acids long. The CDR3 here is CASSSIRGNTEAFF. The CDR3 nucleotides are TGTGCCAGCAGCTCGATTCGGGGGAACACTGAAGCTTTCTTT.

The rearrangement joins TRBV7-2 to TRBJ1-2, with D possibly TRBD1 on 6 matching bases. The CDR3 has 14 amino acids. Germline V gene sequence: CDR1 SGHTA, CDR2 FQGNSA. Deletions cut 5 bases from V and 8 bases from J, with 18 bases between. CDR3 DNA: TGTGCCAGCAGCCCGGACACAGGGAATAGAGGCTACACCTTC. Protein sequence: CASSPDTGNRGYTF. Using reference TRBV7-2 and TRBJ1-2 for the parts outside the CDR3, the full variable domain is GAGVSQSPSNKVTEKGKDVELRCDPISGHTALYWYRQSLGQGLEFLIYFQGNSAPDKSGLPSDRFSAERTGGSVSTLTIQRTQQEDSAVYLCASSPDTGNRGYTFGSGTRLTVV.

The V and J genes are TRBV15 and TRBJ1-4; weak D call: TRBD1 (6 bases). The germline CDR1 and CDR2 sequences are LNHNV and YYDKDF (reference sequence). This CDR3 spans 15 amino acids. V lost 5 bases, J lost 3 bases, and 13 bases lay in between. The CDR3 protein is CATSARQASNEKLFF. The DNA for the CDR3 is TGTGCCACCAGCGCCCGACAGGCGTCTAATGAAAAACTGTTTTTT.

The CDR3 DNA is TGTGCCAGCAGTGGACTTCTCGATACGCAGTATTTT. It yields the protein CASSGLLDTQYF. The V and J genes are TRBV28 and TRBJ2-3, with D maybe TRBD2 (5 bases). Germline V gene data show CDR1 as MDHEN and CDR2 as SYDVKM. With 5 bases removed from V and 6 bases from J, the gap between germline ends came to 9 bases. CDR3 length equals 12 residues.